This entry lists 11 T cell receptor beta chains sequenced from one sample in a study of control samples from healthy donors and cancer patients. Method: immunoSEQ multiplex PCR; TCRdb's copy keeps in-frame clones and lacks some. The table lists about 130,000 clones, approximately 92% of them singletons. The sequenced material came from blood. These receptors were obtained from a man younger than 30 in good health.

This chain joins TRBV11-2 and TRBJ2-5, with no clear D. Germline values: CDR1 SGHAT, CDR2 FQNNGV. The germline V and J ends were trimmed by 5 bases and 5 bases, with 15 bases remaining between them. This CDR3 region has 14 residues. Here the CDR3 reads CASSLSRFPETQYF. CDR3 nucleotide sequence: TGTGCCAGCAGCCTATCCCGATTCCCGGAGACCCAGTACTTC.

The chain uses TRBV6-5 and TRBJ1-1; the match to TRBD1 covers 8 bases. Germline values: CDR1 MNHEY, CDR2 SVGAGI. V gave up 10 bases and J gave up 11 bases; unmatched junction bases: 12. CDR3 length: 12 amino acids. As DNA, the CDR3 is TGTGCCACCCAACCCCCGGGACAGGAGGCTTTCTTT. Translating gives CATQPPGQEAFF.

V is TRBV20-1 and J is TRBJ1-3; D uncertain. From germline, CDR1 is DFQATT and CDR2 SNEGSKA (reference sequence). This CDR3 region has 11 residues. Trimming pared 3 bases from V and 3 bases from J, leaving 3 bases between. The CDR3 spells CSASGGNTIYF. The CDR3 DNA is TGCAGTGCTAGTGGTGGAAACACCATATATTTT.

The J gene is TRBJ2-5, the V gene TRBV9; D remains ambiguous. V lost 0 bases to trimming and J lost 2 bases, with 5 bases between them. From germline, CDR1 is SGDLS and CDR2 YYNGEE. The CDR3 totals 13 residues. DNA of the CDR3: TGTGCCAGCAGCGTAGTAGCACAAGAGACCCAGTACTTC. This encodes CASSVVAQETQYF.

The chain joins TRBV3-1 (or the pseudogene TRBV3-2) to TRBJ2-2; D may correspond to TRBD1 or TRBD2 (6 bases each). This CDR3 spans 15 amino acids. V was cut by 3 bases and J by 3 bases, with 11 bases left in between. From germline, CDR1 is LGHDT and CDR2 YNNKEL (reference sequence). The CDR3 sequence is CASSHGGADTGELFF. The CDR3, as DNA: TGTGCCAGCAGCCACGGGGGCGCGGACACCGGGGAGCTGTTTTTT.

The rearrangement uses TRBV6-5 and TRBJ1-1; TRBD1 matches 7 bases. CDR3 size: 15 residues. Germline assignment: CDR1 MNHEY and CDR2 SVGAGI. Germline trimming cut 7 bases from V and 8 bases from J; bases unmatched to any gene: 16. In DNA, the CDR3 is TGTGCCAGCACCCTGGGGGGGTCAGGGGGTACCGAAGCTTTCTTT. Protein product: CASTLGGSGGTEAFF.

The CDR3 nucleotides are TGTGCCAGCTCACCCGGCAGGACGCAGCCCCCGCGGAGCTCCTACAATGAGCAGTTCTTC. It codes for CASSPGRTQPPRSSYNEQFF. The rearrangement uses TRBV18 and TRBJ2-1; D is unclear. Germline assignment: CDR1 KGHSH and CDR2 LQKENI. The V and J ends lost 3 bases and 0 bases respectively, with 24 bases between them. The CDR3 contains 20 residues.

This chain links TRBV2 with TRBJ2-1; D is possibly TRBD1 (6 bases). CDR1 SNHLY and CDR2 FYNNEI come from the germline V gene. Trimming stripped 7 bases from V and 0 bases from J, with 13 bases between. The CDR3 covers 15 residues. CDR3 DNA sequence: TGTGCCAGCAATCTAGGACAGAGCTCCTACAATGAGCAGTTCTTC. It yields the protein CASNLGQSSYNEQFF.

The gene calls are TRBV25-1 and TRBJ1-2, with D perhaps TRBD1 (6 bases). V gave up 2 bases and J gave up 3 bases, with 16 bases separating them. Looked up from germline, CDR1 is MGHDK and CDR2 is SYGVNS. The CDR3 length is 16 residues. The CDR3 region has the DNA TGTGCCAGCAGTGAACCCGGCAGCCCAGGGGACTATGGCTACACCTTC. The encoded protein is CASSEPGSPGDYGYTF.

The J gene is TRBJ2-3, the V gene TRBV19; 7 nucleotides agree with TRBD1. Germline V gene data show CDR1 as LNHDA and CDR2 as SQIVND (reference sequence). The length of the CDR3 is 15 residues. The trim removed 1 base at V and 7 bases at J, leaving 8 bases unmatched. The CDR3 coding sequence is TGTGCCAGTAGTATAGTTGGTCAGGGGGTATATACGCAGTATTTT. Protein sequence: CASSIVGQGVYTQYF.

This clone was observed once. V gene TRBV19 combines with J gene TRBJ1-1; TRBD1 matches at 7 bases. Germline V gene sequence: CDR1 LNHDA, CDR2 SQIVND (reference sequence). Trimming cost V 11 bases and J 0 bases; bases outside gene matches: 12. The CDR3 extends over 15 amino acids. CDR3 nucleotide sequence: TGTGCCTCCGAGGGGGCCGCGGCTATGAACACTGAAGCTTTCTTT. This translates into CASEGAAAMNTEAFF.